A selection of T cell receptor beta chains follows, all from one sample in a study of CD8+ T cells in alopecia areata. TCRdb keeps only in-frame clones here, not all; method: immunoSEQ multiplex PCR. The sample gives about 120,000 clones, around 53% of which show up once; just over 0.45% is in the top ten. Sequences were derived from CD4+ T cells sorted from blood, sampled at week 4, from a patient treated with tofacitinib. These receptors originate from a human donor with alopecia areata. Both conserved end residues are part of each CDR3. A D gene is named only where the DNA matches it firmly. Clone size is shown for a subset of rows, as once, few, many or a class of expanded clone.

v_gene	d_gene	j_gene	abundance	CDR3nt	CDR3aa
TRBV23-1	.	TRBJ1-5	.	TGCGCCAGCAGTCAACCTCCTCCAGGGCCCTCTAGCAATCAGCCCCAGCATTTT	CASSQPPPGPSSNQPQHF
TRBV29-1	TRBD2	TRBJ2-1	few	TGCAGCGCTGAGCGGGGGGGCCTGGATGAGCAGTTCTTC	CSAERGGLDEQFF
TRBV13	TRBD1	TRBJ1-4	few	TGTGCCAGCAGCGAGATGACAGGGAATGAAAAACTGTTTTTT	CASSEMTGNEKLFF
TRBV5-4	.	TRBJ1-2	.	TGTGCCAGCAGCTTGACCCTTACACGGGGGGCCCTCTATGGCTACACCTTC	CASSLTLTRGALYGYTF
TRBV18	.	TRBJ1-4	few	TGTGCCAGCTCACCAACCCCGGCCCTAGGAGAAAAACTGTTTTTT	CASSPTPALGEKLFF
TRBV29-1	.	TRBJ2-1	.	TGCAGCGTTGTTCTGGGGGTTGAGCAGTTCTTC	CSVVLGVEQFF
TRBV30	.	TRBJ1-1	.	TGTGCCTGGGCCCCGGAGGGACCTTGGCGACAAGCTTTCTTT	CAWAPEGPWRQAFF
TRBV9	.	TRBJ2-2	few	TGTGCCAGCAGCGTAGCTGTGGGGTCCGGGGAGCTGTTTTTT	CASSVAVGSGELFF
TRBV7-3	TRBD2	TRBJ2-1	many	TGTGCCAGCAGCTTAAATCCAAGCGGGGGGAAGGGTGAGCAGTTCTTC	CASSLNPSGGKGEQFF
TRBV7-2	.	TRBJ2-1	.	TGTGCCAGCAGCTTAGATTCGGGGGAGAGGGAGCAGTTCTTC	CASSLDSGEREQFF
TRBV5-1	TRBD2	TRBJ2-1	few	TGCGCCAGCAGCGCGACGGGGGGTACTGACAATGAGCAGTTCTTC	CASSATGGTDNEQFF
TRBV29-1	.	TRBJ1-2	.	TGCAGCGTTGAAGATGGACTCTACGGGTACTATGGCTACACCTTC	CSVEDGLYGYYGYTF
TRBV25-1	TRBD1	TRBJ2-3	few	TGTGCCAGCGACGGAACAGGGGGGACAGATACGCAGTATTTT	CASDGTGGTDTQYF
TRBV29-1	.	TRBJ2-7	.	TGCAGCGTGAAGACCCCACGGACCCACGAGCAGTACTTC	CSVKTPRTHEQYF
TRBV30	.	TRBJ2-2	.	TGTGCCTGGAGCAGGGTGGGGGAGCTGTTTTTT	CAWSRVGELFF
TRBV25-1	TRBD1	TRBJ1-2	.	TGTGCCAGCAGTGTGCAGGGGGTTTTTGGCTACACCTTC	CASSVQGVFGYTF
TRBV29-1	.	TRBJ2-1	few	TGCAGCGTCGCCAGTTCTAATGAGCAGTTCTTC	CSVASSNEQFF
TRBV19	.	TRBJ2-2	.	TGTGCCAGTATAGCAGGGGACCTCAACACCGGGGAGCTGTTTTTT	CASIAGDLNTGELFF
TRBV29-1	TRBD1	TRBJ2-4	.	TGCAGCGCTGGGACAGAGGCAAACATTCAGTACTTC	CSAGTEANIQYF
TRBV29-1	.	TRBJ1-1	once	TGCAGTGGAAGGCAGACAGTGGGCACTGAAGCTTTCTTT	CSGRQTVGTEAFF
TRBV5-1	.	TRBJ2-7	.	TGCGCCAGCAGCCCCGGGACCCCCTCCTACGAGCAGTACTTC	CASSPGTPSYEQYF
TRBV27	.	TRBJ1-1	.	TGTGCCAGCAGTAACCAGATGAACACTGAAGCTTTCTTT	CASSNQMNTEAFF
TRBV12-5	.	TRBJ2-7	few	TGTGCTAGTGGTTTTAGGCAGGGCTACGAGCAGTACTTC	CASGFRQGYEQYF
TRBV9	.	TRBJ1-2	few	TGTGCCAGCAGCCCCTCCCTAGGACTGAGTTATGGCTACACCTTC	CASSPSLGLSYGYTF
TRBV7-9	.	TRBJ2-5	.	TGTGCCAGCAGCTTCGGACAGAAAGAGACCCAGTACTTC	CASSFGQKETQYF
TRBV6-5	.	TRBJ1-1	few	TGTGCCAGCAGTTACCGGCACAGAAACACTGAAGCTTTCTTT	CASSYRHRNTEAFF
TRBV5-6	TRBD2	TRBJ2-5	.	TGTGCCAGCAGCCCGGGACTAGCGGGAAACCAAGAGACCCAGTACTTC	CASSPGLAGNQETQYF
TRBV7-3	TRBD1	TRBJ1-4	few	TGTGCCAGCGTGACAGGGGCTAATGAAAAACTGTTTTTT	CASVTGANEKLFF
TRBV10-2	.	TRBJ1-2	.	TGCGCCAGCAGTGATTTTCCAGGAGGGGTTGGGTATGGCTACACCTTC	CASSDFPGGVGYGYTF
TRBV7-9	.	TRBJ2-7	.	TGTGCCAGCAGCTCCGGGGCTATTAGCGAGCAGTACTTC	CASSSGAISEQYF
TRBV5-1	TRBD1	TRBJ1-6	.	TGCGCCAGCAGCTGGGATGCAGGGGGAAATTCACCCCTCCACTTT	CASSWDAGGNSPLHF
TRBV7-6	TRBD1	TRBJ2-5	few	TGTGCCAGCAGCGGACAGGCGACCCAAGAGACCCAGTACTTC	CASSGQATQETQYF
TRBV18	.	TRBJ2-1	many	TGTGCCAGCTCACCTATAGCGGCAACCTACAATGAGCAGTTCTTC	CASSPIAATYNEQFF
TRBV29-1	TRBD2	TRBJ2-2	.	TGCAGCGCTGAGGGAGGGCCTGGCGGGGAGCTGTTTTTT	CSAEGGPGGELFF
TRBV6-4	.	TRBJ1-1	few	TGTGCCAGCAGTGCGACTGAAGCTTTCTTT	CASSATEAFF
TRBV13	TRBD1	TRBJ2-7	.	TGTGCCAGCAGCGTACAGGGGGCCGGGAGTTACGAGCAGTACTTC	CASSVQGAGSYEQYF
TRBV6-1	.	TRBJ2-6	.	TGTGCCAGCAGAAGAAACAAGTCTGGGGCCAACGTCCTGACTTTC	CASRRNKSGANVLTF
TRBV30	TRBD1	TRBJ1-1	once	TGTGCCTGGAGTCCACGACAGGGGGCCGAGAACACTGAAGCTTTCTTT	CAWSPRQGAENTEAFF
TRBV7-2	.	TRBJ2-3	.	TGTGCCAGCAGCGTCGAGGGGAATACGCAGTATTTT	CASSVEGNTQYF
TRBV7-3	TRBD1	TRBJ1-6	.	TGTGCCAGCTCCCAACAGGGGGGGAATAATTCACCCCTCCACTTT	CASSQQGGNNSPLHF
TRBV29-1	.	TRBJ1-2	.	TGCAGCGTTGATAGGGTTGGCTATGGCTACACCTTC	CSVDRVGYGYTF
TRBV15	TRBD1	TRBJ1-5	.	TGTGCCACCAGCGCCGGGACAGGGAACCGCAATCAGCCCCAGCATTTT	CATSAGTGNRNQPQHF
TRBV4-1	TRBD2	TRBJ2-1	.	TGCGCCAGCAGCCAAGTTTCTCTATCGGGAGGGGGTGGCAATGAGCAGTTCTTC	CASSQVSLSGGGGNEQFF
TRBV5-6	.	TRBJ2-5	.	TGTGCCAGCAGCCTCTACTCAGGAACGGAGACCCAGTACTTC	CASSLYSGTETQYF